What follows are 22 T cell receptor beta chains derived from one specimen sequenced in a study of CD8 T cells in ankylosing spondylitis. TCRdb re-analysed the 5' RACE reads in MiXCR, keeping a single row per CDR3 protein. This sample has around 40,000 distinct CDR3 sequences; less than 3.5% occur once, and the top ten carry roughly 4.4%. Sequencing was performed on blood, either unsorted or a sorted T cell fraction (not recorded which). These receptors were obtained from a male donor with ankylosing spondylitis or in good health (not recorded which).

This clonotype was recorded at least ten times. J is TRBJ2-2 and V is TRBV9; D is unclear. The CDR3 totals 14 residues. Per the germline V gene, CDR1 is SGDLS and CDR2 is YYNGEE. The V end was cut by 3 bases, the J end by 4 bases, with 10 bases between. Here the CDR3 DNA reads TGTGCCAGCAGCGCAACTCAAGGCACCGGGGAGCTGTTTTTT. As protein: CASSATQGTGELFF.

In its sample, this clonotype was seen many times. The gene calls are TRBV6-7 and TRBJ2-1, with D unclear. TRBV6-7 is annotated as an ORF whose role is uncertain. Trimming pared 4 bases from V and 6 bases from J, leaving 16 bases between. The CDR3 covers 15 residues. CDR3 sequence (DNA): TGTGCCAGCAGTTTCGGACGGTCCTACGGCAATGAGCAGTTCTTC. Encoded protein: CASSFGRSYGNEQFF.

This clonotype was seen repeatedly, ten times or more. The gene calls are TRBV9 and TRBJ2-2; TRBD1 matches 9 bases. The J segment lost 4 bases and the V segment lost 4 bases, leaving 5 bases of the junction unmatched. The CDR3 totals 15 residues. Germline V gene sequence: CDR1 SGDLS, CDR2 YYNGEE. The chain's CDR3 is CASSTRTGVTGELFF. In DNA, the CDR3 is TGTGCCAGCAGCACGAGGACAGGGGTCACCGGGGAGCTGTTTTTT.

The table lists this clonotype with many counts. This rearrangement joins TRBV9 to TRBJ2-3, with 9 bases aligning to TRBD1. The CDR3 length is 15 residues. Germline loops: CDR1 SGDLS, CDR2 YYNGEE. V shed 1 base and J 4 bases; nucleotides not matched to a gene: 4. The CDR3 is CASSVTRTGADTQYF. Here the CDR3 DNA reads TGTGCCAGCAGCGTAACGCGGACAGGGGCAGATACGCAGTATTTT.

The J gene is TRBJ2-3, the V gene TRBV9; D gene ambiguous. Germline V gene data show CDR1 as SGDLS and CDR2 as YYNGEE. This CDR3 spans 15 amino acids. Trimming took off 0 bases at V and 2 bases at J, with 10 bases between the two ends. CDR3 bases: TGTGCCAGCAGCGTAGAAGGCTACGCCACAGATACGCAGTATTTT. It codes for CASSVEGYATDTQYF.

This clonotype was counted at least ten times. This sequence joins TRBV9 and TRBJ2-1, with 15 bases fitting TRBD2. The germline gives CDR1 SGDLS, CDR2 YYNGEE. V was clipped by 4 bases and J by 0 bases; unmatched bases: 14. CDR3 length equals 21 residues. The CDR3 is CASSPSGTSGGPTGSYNEQFF. CDR3 bases: TGTGCCAGCAGCCCCTCGGGGACTAGCGGGGGGCCCACGGGCTCCTACAATGAGCAGTTCTTC.

In its sample, this clonotype was seen many times. The chain's CDR3 is CASSGRPSGHNEQFF. The CDR3 DNA reads TGTGCCAGCAGCGGACGCCCTAGCGGACACAATGAGCAGTTCTTC. The chain uses TRBV9 and TRBJ2-1, with 7 bases matching TRBD2. V gave up 3 bases and J gave up 5 bases; unmatched junction bases: 8. Germline V CDR1 and CDR2: SGDLS, YYNGEE. The length of the CDR3 is 15 residues.

This clonotype was recorded at least ten times. J is TRBJ2-7 and V is TRBV9; TRBD2 might be the D (6 bases). This CDR3 contains 15 residues. The germline V and J ends were trimmed by 2 bases and 2 bases, with 14 bases remaining between them. CDR1 and CDR2 (germline): SGDLS, YYNGEE. The CDR3 sequence: CASSVGAGSPYEQYF. The CDR3 DNA reads as TGTGCCAGCAGCGTTGGGGCCGGGAGTCCCTACGAGCAGTACTTC.

Worth noting for this clonotype: This could be a read error, since a much larger clone is one nucleotide away. The chain links TRBV9 to TRBJ2-5; 7 positions match TRBD2. J lost 4 bases, V lost 3 bases, and 9 bases had no gene match. Germline CDR1 reads SGDLS; CDR2 reads YYNGEE. CDR3 size: 15 residues. CDR3 residues: CASSADAGVVETQYF. For the CDR3, the DNA is TGTGCCAGCAGCGCAGATGCGGGAGTGGTAGAGACCCAGTACTTC.

This clonotype was counted many times. This sequence joins TRBV9 and TRBJ2-3; a weak D match, TRBD2 (7 bases). This CDR3 has 18 residues. The germline V gene has CDR1 SGDLS and CDR2 YYNGEE. V was trimmed by 0 bases and J by 7 bases, leaving 24 bases between them. CDR3 in DNA: TGTGCCAGCAGCGTAGAGTTAAGGGGGGAGGGCGCGAGGAATACGCAGTATTTT. Translated: CASSVELRGEGARNTQYF.

This clonotype was detected ten times or more. The V gene is TRBV9, the J gene TRBJ2-1, with D unclear. V was trimmed by 0 bases and J by 2 bases, leaving 9 bases between them. CDR1 is SGDLS and CDR2 is YYNGEE in the germline V gene. This CDR3 contains 15 residues. Here the CDR3 reads CASSVATGPYNEQFF. In nucleotides, the CDR3 is TGTGCCAGCAGCGTAGCTACGGGCCCCTACAATGAGCAGTTCTTC.

This clonotype has at least ten counts. The gene calls are TRBV27 and TRBJ2-4; 14 nucleotides match TRBD2. The CDR3 length is 21 residues. Germline lookup yields CDR1 MNHEY and CDR2 SMNVEV (reference sequence). The J segment lost 0 bases and the V segment lost 2 bases, leaving 12 bases of the junction unmatched. CDR3 sequence (DNA): TGTGCCAGCAGTTTACCCCGACTAGCGGGAGGGCCCCGACTAGCCAAAAACATTCAGTACTTC. This gives the protein CASSLPRLAGGPRLAKNIQYF.

This clonotype was counted many times. The chain employs TRBV9 and TRBJ1-1; perhaps TRBD1 as D (6 bases). V lost 0 bases, J lost 1 base, and 13 bases lay in between. This CDR3 has 16 residues. Germline V CDR1 and CDR2: SGDLS, YYNGEE. CDR3: CASSVGAGEGNTEAFF. The DNA of the CDR3 is TGTGCCAGCAGCGTAGGGGCAGGGGAGGGGAACACTGAAGCTTTCTTT.

The sample holds many counts of this clonotype. CDR3 loop: CASSVGSGAYNEQFF. The CDR3 DNA reads as TGTGCCAGCAGCGTAGGGAGCGGGGCCTACAATGAGCAGTTCTTC. This sequence joins TRBV9 and TRBJ2-1; 7 nucleotides match TRBD2. The germline gives CDR1 SGDLS, CDR2 YYNGEE. The CDR3 runs 15 residues. Germline trimming cut 0 bases from V and 2 bases from J; bases unmatched to any gene: 2.

This clonotype was recorded many times. The J gene is TRBJ2-1, the V gene TRBV9, with 7 nucleotides matching TRBD2. From germline, CDR1 is SGDLS and CDR2 YYNGEE. This CDR3 comprises 15 residues. V gave up 2 bases and J gave up 7 bases; unmatched junction bases: 9. CDR3 residues: CASSVSAGVTNEQFF. CDR3 coding DNA: TGTGCCAGCAGCGTCTCCGCGGGAGTAACTAATGAGCAGTTCTTC.

The CDR3 here is CASSPQATVPYEQYF. CDR3 bases: TGTGCCAGCAGCCCACAAGCGACAGTCCCCTACGAGCAGTACTTC. V and J are TRBV9 and TRBJ2-7; tentatively, D is TRBD1 (5 bases). This CDR3 has 15 residues. From germline, CDR1 is SGDLS and CDR2 YYNGEE. Trimming removed 4 bases from V and 2 bases from J, with 16 bases in between.

This clonotype came up many times. V and J are TRBV9 and TRBJ2-1; TRBD2 aligns across 10 bases. From germline, CDR1 is SGDLS and CDR2 YYNGEE. V gave up 0 bases and J gave up 6 bases; unmatched junction bases: 6. The CDR3 spans 16 residues. As DNA, the CDR3 is TGTGCCAGCAGCGTAGCTACTCGGACTAGCGGCAATGAGCAGTTCTTC. Translation gives CASSVATRTSGNEQFF.

This clonotype was counted ten times or more. The J gene is TRBJ2-1, the V gene TRBV9; perhaps D is TRBD1 or TRBD2 (5 bases each). Trimming cost V 5 bases and J 3 bases, with 18 bases left between them. The CDR3 contains 16 residues. Per germline, CDR1 SGDLS and CDR2 YYNGEE. CDR3: CASRPGTAVHYNEQFF. CDR3 sequence (DNA): TGTGCCAGCAGACCGGGGACCGCAGTGCACTACAATGAGCAGTTCTTC. The complete variable domain, with remaining parts taken from reference TRBV9 and TRBJ2-1, reads DSGVTQTPKHLITATGQRVTLRCSPRSGDLSVYWYQQSLDQGLQFLIQYYNGEERAKGNILERFSAQQFPDLHSELNLSSLELGDSALYFCASRPGTAVHYNEQFFGPGTRLTVL.

This clonotype was seen at least ten times. The chain has TRBV3-1 and TRBJ2-1; 9 bases agree with TRBD2. With V trimmed by 5 bases and J by 2 bases, 16 bases remained unmatched. Germline V lookup: CDR1 LGHDT, CDR2 YNNKEL (reference sequence). The CDR3 spans 19 residues. Here the CDR3 DNA reads TGTGCCAGCAGCGCCACCGGGACTAGCACGGGCGGCGCCTACAATGAGCAGTTCTTC. Its protein product is CASSATGTSTGGAYNEQFF.

This clonotype occurred many times. The chain recombines TRBV9 with TRBJ2-5, with TRBD2 matching 7 bases. The trim removed 1 base at V and 4 bases at J, leaving 10 bases unmatched. CDR3 length: 16 amino acids. CDR1 is SGDLS, CDR2 YYNGEE, per germline. The CDR3 is CASSVTAGVVLETQYF. The DNA for the CDR3 is TGTGCCAGCAGCGTAACCGCGGGAGTTGTTTTAGAGACCCAGTACTTC.

This clonotype was counted at least ten times. The chain links TRBV9 to TRBJ2-5, with D perhaps matching TRBD1 or TRBD2 (5 bases each). Trimming shortened V by 3 bases and J by 2 bases, and 20 bases separated the two germline ends. Looked up from germline, CDR1 is SGDLS and CDR2 is YYNGEE. This CDR3 contains 17 residues. This CDR3 is CASSGRPGTGPQETQYF. DNA for the CDR3: TGTGCCAGCAGCGGCCGCCCTGGGACGGGACCTCAAGAGACCCAGTACTTC.

This clonotype was seen ten or more times. V is TRBV9 and J is TRBJ2-5; maybe TRBD2 (5 bases). Germline V gene data show CDR1 as SGDLS and CDR2 as YYNGEE. CDR3 length equals 14 residues. Between the trimmed V and J ends, which lost 2 bases and 1 base, there was a span of 9 bases. The CDR3 DNA reads as TGTGCCAGCAGCGTTCATGGAGGCCAAGAGACCCAGTACTTC. Translation: CASSVHGGQETQYF. Combining the CDR3 with reference TRBV9 and TRBJ2-5 gives the whole variable domain DSGVTQTPKHLITATGQRVTLRCSPRSGDLSVYWYQQSLDQGLQFLIQYYNGEERAKGNILERFSAQQFPDLHSELNLSSLELGDSALYFCASSVHGGQETQYFGPGTRLLVL.